These 28 T cell receptor beta chains were sequenced from one sample in a study of T-cell memory formation after mild COVID-19. TCRdb re-derived calls from the 5' RACE reads in MiXCR, one entry per CDR3 protein. Of about 340,000 distinct CDR3 sequences listed, under 15% were seen once; the top ten hold roughly a fifth. Sequencing was done on a sample of PBMCs or a T cell subset sorted from them (not recorded which). The receptors originated from a young man who had mild COVID-19 (a few samples of this study predate the infection). Cell type and time point are not known.

This clonotype occurred a few times. The V call is TRBV11-2, the J call TRBJ1-6; perhaps TRBD1 as D (5 bases). The CDR3 spans 16 residues. V was trimmed by 3 bases and J by 9 bases, leaving 18 bases between them. Per germline, CDR1 SGHAT and CDR2 FQNNGV. CDR3 DNA: TGTGCCAGCAGCTTTTGGGACCGATCGGGAGCTTCACCCCTCCACTTT. It is translated as CASSFWDRSGASPLHF.

The genes are TRBV6-1 and TRBJ1-2, with D possibly being TRBD1 (5 bases). V was cut by 3 bases and J by 4 bases, with 12 bases left in between. The CDR3 runs 14 residues. Per the germline V gene, CDR1 is MNHNS and CDR2 is SASEGT. CDR3 in amino acids: CASSEGPARYGYTF. The CDR3 DNA is TGTGCCAGCAGTGAGGGACCGGCCCGCTATGGCTACACCTTC.

V is TRBV3-1 and J is TRBJ2-5, with 8 nucleotides matching TRBD2. V lost 6 bases to trimming and J lost 1 base; unmatched junction nucleotides: 7. The CDR3 has 15 amino acids. The germline V gene has CDR1 LGHDT and CDR2 YNNKEL (reference sequence). Written as DNA, the CDR3 is TGTGCCAGCAGACCGCGGGGGGCCTCCCAAGAGACCCAGTACTTC. Translated: CASRPRGASQETQYF.

The chain links TRBV7-9 to TRBJ2-7, with D unclear. V was pared by 0 bases and J by 2 bases, with 11 bases between. Germline CDR1 reads SEHNR; CDR2 reads FQNEAQ (reference sequence). The CDR3 is 15 residues long. CDR3 protein: CASSLAGLKAYEQYF. The CDR3 nucleotides read TGTGCCAGCAGCTTAGCCGGCCTCAAAGCCTACGAGCAGTACTTC.

The chain joins TRBV14 to TRBJ2-6; no definite D call. Trimming pared 2 bases from V and 3 bases from J, leaving 8 bases between. CDR3 length: 15 amino acids. The germline CDR1 and CDR2 sequences are SGHDN and FVKESK. CDR3 bases: TGTGCCAGCAGCCAACAGTCCTGTGGGGCCAACGTCCTGACTTTC. It specifies CASSQQSCGANVLTF.

This rearrangement joins TRBV20-1 to TRBJ1-1; D gene ambiguous. The CDR3 runs to 12 residues. Trimming pared 8 bases from V and 1 base from J, leaving 11 bases between. Germline values: CDR1 DFQATT, CDR2 SNEGSKA (reference sequence). This chain's CDR3 is CSILGPNTEAFF. In nucleotides, the CDR3 is TGCAGTATCTTGGGTCCGAACACTGAAGCTTTCTTT.

CDR3 sequence (DNA): TGTGCCAGCAGCCAAGCTATGGTCGGGTACGAGCAGTACTTC. It codes for CASSQAMVGYEQYF. The rearrangement uses TRBV3-1 and TRBJ2-7; no reliable D call. Germline V gene lookup returns CDR1 LGHDT and CDR2 YNNKEL (reference sequence). The CDR3 loop spans 14 amino acids. The V end lost 1 base, the J end lost 4 bases, and 11 bases lay between the germline ends.

V and J are TRBV7-9 and TRBJ1-1; maybe TRBD1 (5 bases). Trimming took 5 bases from V and 1 from J, leaving 11 bases between them. The V gene's germline CDR1 is SEHNR and CDR2 FQNEAQ (reference sequence). The CDR3 totals 14 residues. The CDR3 DNA reads TGTGCCAGCAGCCGAAATGACAGGAACACTGAAGCTTTCTTT. It yields the protein CASSRNDRNTEAFF.

This clonotype was counted a few times. The rearrangement joins TRBV27 to TRBJ1-1, with a tentative D call TRBD1 (5 bases). Deletions cut 9 bases from V and 5 bases from J, with 19 bases between. CDR3 length equals 14 residues. Germline loops: CDR1 MNHEY, CDR2 SMNVEV (reference sequence). The CDR3 sequence: CARYRDPTRTEAFF. The CDR3 DNA is TGTGCCAGGTACCGGGACCCCACGCGGACTGAAGCTTTCTTT.

This clonotype was seen repeatedly, ten times or more. This rearrangement joins TRBV6-2 or TRBV6-3 to TRBJ1-5, with D unclear. CDR3 size: 15 residues. CDR1 and CDR2 (germline): MNHEY, SVGEGT. Trimming removed 2 bases from V and 2 bases from J, with 10 bases in between. CDR3 coding DNA: TGTGCCAGCAGTTACCGGATTCGGGGCAATCAGCCCCAGCATTTT. Its protein is CASSYRIRGNQPQHF.

The table lists this clonotype with a few counts. The chain recombines TRBV28 with TRBJ2-2, with D perhaps matching TRBD1 (7 bases). CDR3 size: 15 residues. CDR1 MDHEN and CDR2 SYDVKM come from the germline V gene. Trimming pared 7 bases from V and 7 bases from J, leaving 19 bases between. In DNA, the CDR3 is TGTGCCAGCATTGAAGGGGGCGGGAATGTCGGGGAGCTGTTTTTT. Protein sequence: CASIEGGGNVGELFF.

This clonotype was observed a few times. In DNA form, the CDR3 reads TGCGCCAGCAGTGAAAACGGCGACACAGATACGCAGTATTTT. Its translation: CASSENGDTDTQYF. The chain recombines TRBV10-2 with TRBJ2-3; D call uncertain. Germline assignment: CDR1 WSHSY and CDR2 SAAADI. The CDR3 consists of 14 residues. V dropped 3 bases and J dropped 2 bases, with 9 bases sitting between them.

V is TRBV6-5 and J is TRBJ1-5, with D perhaps matching TRBD1 (5 bases). CDR1 MNHEY and CDR2 SVGAGI come from the germline V gene. The ends were cut back, 8 bases at V and 5 bases at J, with 13 bases in the middle. This CDR3 spans 13 amino acids. The CDR3 sequence: CASRRGRDQPQHF. CDR3 nucleotides: TGTGCCAGCCGCCGGGGCCGGGATCAGCCCCAGCATTTT.

The table lists this clonotype with many counts. The chain combines TRBV2 with TRBJ2-6; D is ambiguous. CDR1 and CDR2 from the germline V gene are SNHLY and FYNNEI. The V end lost 9 bases, the J end lost 0 bases, and 9 bases lay between the germline ends. CDR3 length: 14 residues. CDR3 residues: CASSYISGANVLTF. CDR3 bases: TGTGCCAGTAGTTACATCTCTGGGGCCAACGTCCTGACTTTC.

This clonotype was seen many times. The chain is built from TRBV5-6 and TRBJ2-6; D is uncertain. CDR1 and CDR2 (germline): SGHDT, YYEEEE. There are 15 residues in the CDR3. Trimming removed 0 bases from V and 0 bases from J, with 4 bases in between. CDR3 nucleotide sequence: TGTGCCAGCAGCTTGGGGACCTCTGGGGCCAACGTCCTGACTTTC. The encoded protein is CASSLGTSGANVLTF.

This clonotype was found a few times. V and J are TRBV20-1 and TRBJ2-1; D call uncertain. Trimming pared 0 bases from V and 0 bases from J, leaving 9 bases between. Germline V gene lookup returns CDR1 DFQATT and CDR2 SNEGSKA (reference sequence). This CDR3 has 15 residues. The CDR3 bases are TGCAGTGCTAGAGATCCTCTTAGCTCCTACAATGAGCAGTTCTTC. It codes for CSARDPLSSYNEQFF.

This clonotype was seen ten or more times. This chain uses TRBV7-2 with TRBJ2-3; D is undetermined. Germline V lookup: CDR1 SGHTA, CDR2 FQGNSA. The CDR3 sequence is 14 residues long. Trimming cost V 4 bases and J 4 bases, with 12 bases left between them. In DNA form, the CDR3 reads TGTGCCAGCAGCTCCTCAGTTAGGGCAGATACGCAGTATTTT. It yields the protein CASSSSVRADTQYF.

This clonotype was seen many times. The rearrangement links TRBV7-2 to TRBJ1-6, with D maybe TRBD1 (6 bases). The CDR3 has 14 amino acids. The V gene's germline CDR1 is SGHTA and CDR2 FQGNSA. Trimming shortened V by 5 bases and J by 13 bases, and 18 bases separated the two germline ends. The CDR3 DNA reads as TGTGCCAGCAGCGTAGGAGGGGGAATCCCCCCCCTCCACTTT. Protein product: CASSVGGGIPPLHF.

The chain combines TRBV7-9 with TRBJ2-6, with 10 bases aligning to TRBD1. Losses at the gene ends were 5 bases for V and 2 bases for J; bases not matched to a gene: 12. This CDR3 has 19 residues. In germline, CDR1 is SEHNR, CDR2 FQNEAQ (reference sequence). The DNA for the CDR3 is TGTGCCAGCAGCCCCCGGGACAGGGGAGTGGGGACTGGGGCCAACGTCCTGACTTTC. This encodes CASSPRDRGVGTGANVLTF.

The CDR3 DNA is TGCGCCAGCAGCCAAGCCTTTGGGGGGCCAAGTCAGCCCCAGCATTTT. Translation: CASSQAFGGPSQPQHF. V usage is TRBV4-3 and J usage is TRBJ1-5; possible D gene TRBD1, 6 bases. V was cut by 1 base and J by 6 bases, with 16 bases left in between. CDR3 length equals 16 residues. Looked up from germline, CDR1 is LGHNA and CDR2 is YSLEER.

This clonotype was found many times. The J gene is TRBJ2-1, the V gene TRBV7-9; possibly TRBD1 or TRBD2 for D (5 bases each). V lost 2 bases, J lost 2 bases, and 7 bases lay in between. This CDR3 is built from 14 residues. Per germline, CDR1 SEHNR and CDR2 FQNEAQ (reference sequence). CDR3 protein: CASSLQGPYNEQFF. DNA for the CDR3: TGTGCCAGCAGCTTACAGGGACCCTACAATGAGCAGTTCTTC.

The chain has TRBV5-4 and TRBJ1-1; TRBD1 agrees at 9 bases. Germline V gene sequence: CDR1 SGHNT, CDR2 YYREEE (reference sequence). The CDR3 covers 13 residues. The V and J ends lost 1 base and 8 bases, in that order; junction bases with no gene match: 3. The chain's CDR3 is CASSLTGGREAFF. The DNA of the CDR3 is TGTGCCAGCAGCTTGACAGGGGGCCGGGAAGCTTTCTTT.

The chain employs TRBV28 and TRBJ2-1; 12 bases agree with TRBD1. Germline CDR1 reads MDHEN; CDR2 reads SYDVKM. The CDR3 totals 13 residues. CDR3 bases: TGTGCTGTCGGGACAGGGGGCTGGAAGGAGCAGTTCTTC. Translation: CAVGTGGWKEQFF.

The chain is built from TRBV6-2 or TRBV6-3 and TRBJ2-7; no reliable D call. Trimming took 0 bases from V and 1 from J, leaving 13 bases between them. The CDR3 is made up of 16 amino acids. CDR1 and CDR2 from the germline V gene are MNHEY and SVGEGT. The CDR3, as DNA: TGTGCCAGCAGTTACTCGGTTTTGAGCCCGTCCTACGAGCAGTACTTC. Encoded protein: CASSYSVLSPSYEQYF.

The chain has TRBV10-3 and TRBJ2-7; no reliable D call. Trimming cost V 2 bases and J 5 bases, with 4 bases left between them. The CDR3 loop spans 11 amino acids. CDR1 and CDR2 from the germline V gene are ENHRY and SYGVKD. The CDR3 loop reads CAISEADEQYF. The CDR3 DNA reads as TGTGCCATCAGTGAGGCAGACGAGCAGTACTTC.

The rearrangement joins TRBV24-1 to TRBJ2-5, with D uncertain. V gave up 6 bases and J gave up 0 bases, with 10 bases separating them. This CDR3 has 14 residues. The V gene's germline CDR1 is KGHDR and CDR2 SFDVKD. CDR3 sequence reads: CATSSALYQETQYF. The CDR3 nucleotides are TGTGCCACCAGTAGCGCGTTGTACCAAGAGACCCAGTACTTC.

The CDR3 loop reads CSTPGQRNNEQFF. In nucleotides, the CDR3 is TGCAGTACACCGGGACAGCGTAACAATGAGCAGTTCTTC. This chain links TRBV20-1 with TRBJ2-1; the match to TRBD1 covers 7 bases. Trimming took 8 bases from V and 5 from J; bases not matched to a gene: 9. Germline lookup yields CDR1 DFQATT and CDR2 SNEGSKA (reference sequence). The CDR3 sequence is 13 residues long.

This clonotype was detected ten times or more. The chain is built from TRBV7-2 and TRBJ2-7, with no clear D. The CDR3 has 15 residues. The ends were cut back, 0 bases at V and 12 bases at J, with 21 bases in the middle. CDR1 and CDR2 (germline): SGHTA, FQGNSA. The CDR3 DNA follows: TGTGCCAGCAGCTTAGCCGGGTTAGATTCCTACGGTGGGTACTTC. Translating gives CASSLAGLDSYGGYF.